This is a list of T cell receptor beta chains from one sample in a study of shared clonotypes between healthy human individuals. This table comes from immunoSEQ multiplex PCR, and its TCRdb copy is limited to in-frame clones, with some not included. The sample holds about 2.4 million clones, 80% to 95% seen once. Source material: naive CD4+ T cells from PBMCs. The receptors originated from a man aged 18-30 years in good health. Some clones in this sample may be carry-over from other donors' samples. Both conserved end residues are part of each CDR3. A D gene is named only where the DNA matches it firmly. Expanded clones are given a class, and other clones once, few, many or no size at all.

TRBV5-1	-	TRBJ1-3	-	TGCGCCAGCAGCTTGGACACCGACTCTGGAAACACCATATATTTT	CASSLDTDSGNTIYF
TRBV5-4	-	TRBJ2-1	-	TGTGCCAGCAGCCCTACCTTAGCGGAAATAAACAATGAGCAGTTCTTC	CASSPTLAEINNEQFF
TRBV18	-	TRBJ1-2	-	TGTGCCAGCGGAGTAGGGACCCTAAACTATGGCTACACCTTC	CASGVGTLNYGYTF
TRBV4-3	TRBD2	TRBJ2-3	-	TGCGCCAGCAGCCCAAAAGCGGGAGACGTAAATACGCAGTATTTT	CASSPKAGDVNTQYF
TRBV7-3	TRBD2	TRBJ2-7	-	TGTGCCAGCAGCTCCGGGACTAACCCATACGAGCAGTACTTC	CASSSGTNPYEQYF
TRBV4-1	-	TRBJ2-4	-	TGCGCCAGCAGCCAAGAGGGATCCCGGGTGGCCAAAAACATTCAGTACTTC	CASSQEGSRVAKNIQYF
TRBV19	TRBD1	TRBJ1-5	-	TGTGCCAGTAGTACCAGGGGGGCCAATCAGCCCCAGCATTTT	CASSTRGANQPQHF
TRBV18	-	TRBJ2-1	-	TGTGCCAGCGGACTACAGAGTAACAATGAGCAGTTCTTC	CASGLQSNNEQFF
TRBV19	-	TRBJ1-1	-	TGTGCCAGTAGACTAAGGGCGGGGACGAACACTGAAGCTTTCTTT	CASRLRAGTNTEAFF
TRBV5-1	-	TRBJ2-1	-	TGCGCCAGCACGGGAGATGAGGGCAATGAGCAGTTCTTC	CASTGDEGNEQFF
TRBV5-1	-	TRBJ2-1	-	TGCGCCAGCAGCCCGTCCCCAGGGTACTCCTACAATGAGCAGTTCTTC	CASSPSPGYSYNEQFF
TRBV5-1	-	TRBJ1-3	-	TGCGCCAGCAGCTTGGCCGGTACAGCCTCTGGAAACACCATATATTTT	CASSLAGTASGNTIYF
TRBV18	-	TRBJ2-5	-	TGTGCCAGCTCACCTCAGACTAGTTCGGAGACCCAGTACTTC	CASSPQTSSETQYF
TRBV5-6	TRBD1	TRBJ2-3	-	TGTGCCAGCGCCCGGGACAGGGGAATTTCAGATACGCAGTATTTT	CASARDRGISDTQYF
TRBV28	-	TRBJ1-1	-	TGTGCCAGCAGTTTATGGGAGGGAGCTTTCTTT	CASSLWEGAFF
TRBV18	TRBD1	TRBJ2-7	-	TGTGCCAGCTCAACGAGGGACAGGGGGGTGACCTACGAGCAGTACTTC	CASSTRDRGVTYEQYF
TRBV5-4	-	TRBJ2-7	-	TGTGCCAGCAGCCCCTCAGCAGAACTGATCTACGAGCAGTACTTC	CASSPSAELIYEQYF
TRBV9	TRBD2	TRBJ2-1	-	TGTGCCAGCAGCGCACCGGGGGGACTAGCGGGTCATAGCTCCTACAATGAGCAGTTCTTC	CASSAPGGLAGHSSYNEQFF
TRBV7-3	TRBD1	TRBJ2-4	-	TGTGCCAGCAGCCCTAACCCAGGGGGAAAAAACATTCAGTACTTC	CASSPNPGGKNIQYF
TRBV12-5	TRBD1	TRBJ2-5	-	TGTGCTAGTGGTTTGGGCCTACAGGGGACGGAAGAGACCCAGTACTTC	CASGLGLQGTEETQYF
TRBV28	TRBD2	TRBJ2-2	once	TGTGCCAGCAGTTTATACAGAGCGGGGGCACTCTTCACCGGGGAGCTGTTTTTT	CASSLYRAGALFTGELFF
TRBV9	-	TRBJ1-2	-	TGTGCCAGCCGGCCGGATGGCCTAGCTAACTATGGCTACACCTTC	CASRPDGLANYGYTF
TRBV5-1	TRBD1	TRBJ2-3	-	TGCGCCAGCAGTCCGGGACAGCCGAACACAGATACGCAGTATTTT	CASSPGQPNTDTQYF
TRBV7-9	-	TRBJ2-3	-	TGTGCCAGCAGCCCGAAACACCGGGACGGCACAGATACGCAGTATTTT	CASSPKHRDGTDTQYF
TRBV18	-	TRBJ1-2	-	TGTGCCAGCTCACCAGACGGCACGGGCTATGGCTACACCTTC	CASSPDGTGYGYTF
TRBV4-1	TRBD2	TRBJ2-1	-	TGCGCCAGCAGCCAAGAACTAGCGGGAGGTTACAATGAGCAGTTCTTC	CASSQELAGGYNEQFF
TRBV19	-	TRBJ1-5	-	TGTGCCAGTAGTAGACAGCTAAATCAGCCCCAGCATTTT	CASSRQLNQPQHF
TRBV25-1	-	TRBJ2-3	-	TGTGCCAGCAGTGAGCCCTCAGGGGCAGATACGCAGTATTTT	CASSEPSGADTQYF
TRBV9	TRBD2	TRBJ2-1	-	TGTGCCAGCAGCGCGACTAGCGGAAGCTACAATGAGCAGTTCTTC	CASSATSGSYNEQFF
TRBV11-2	-	TRBJ2-2	-	TGTGCCAGCAGCTTCCTACGGAAGACACGCGCGAACACCGGGGAGCTGTTTTTT	CASSFLRKTRANTGELFF
TRBV19	-	TRBJ2-7	-	TGTGCCAGTAGTATAGGGAGGGGACTCTACGAGCAGTACTTC	CASSIGRGLYEQYF
TRBV15	TRBD1	TRBJ1-5	-	TGTGCCACCAGCAAGGGGGACAGGGGCAATCAGCCCCAGCATTTT	CATSKGDRGNQPQHF
TRBV13	-	TRBJ1-3	-	TGTGCCAGCAGCCCCATCTCTGGAAACACCATATATTTT	CASSPISGNTIYF
TRBV29-1	TRBD1	TRBJ2-6	-	TGCAGCGTTGAGGTACAGGGGGCGCGTGGGGCCAACGTCCTGACTTTC	CSVEVQGARGANVLTF
TRBV4-1	-	TRBJ1-1	-	TGCGCCAGCAGCCAAGATCTTGGCAGGGGCGCGAACACTGAAGCTTTCTTT	CASSQDLGRGANTEAFF
TRBV4-1	-	TRBJ2-1	-	TGCGCCAGCAGCCAAGTCGGCGTGGGAGGTCCGGGGCAGTTGAGTGAGCAGTTCTTC	CASSQVGVGGPGQLSEQFF
TRBV9	-	TRBJ2-2	-	TGTGCCAGCAGCGTTTTTATGGCTTTGAACACCGGGGAGCTGTTTTTT	CASSVFMALNTGELFF
TRBV6-4	-	TRBJ1-1	few	TGTGCCAGCAGTCTCTCGGTGGGGACTGAAGCTTTCTTT	CASSLSVGTEAFF
TRBV4-2	-	TRBJ2-1	-	TGTGCCAGCAGCCGCCCCCTTTTAGCAGGAGTGTCGAGACGGGGCAATGAGCAGTTCTTC	CASSRPLLAGVSRRGNEQFF
TRBV6-1	TRBD1	TRBJ1-1	-	TGTGCCAGCAGTGGCGTGGGGTGGACAGGGGTTGGTGACACTGAAGCTTTCTTT	CASSGVGWTGVGDTEAFF
TRBV14	-	TRBJ1-1	-	TGTGCCAGCAGCCAAGATAGTCAGTGGAGCACTGAAGCTTTCTTT	CASSQDSQWSTEAFF
TRBV2	TRBD1	TRBJ2-7	-	TGTGCCAGCAGGTTGGAGACAGGGAGTTACTTC	CASRLETGSYF
TRBV6-1	TRBD1	TRBJ1-1	-	TGTGCCAGCAGACCCGACAGGGTAGGTGAAGCTTTCTTT	CASRPDRVGEAFF
TRBV5-1	-	TRBJ2-3	-	TGCGCCAGCAGCCCACAGGCCGGCACAGATACGCAGTATTTT	CASSPQAGTDTQYF
TRBV20-1	-	TRBJ2-3	-	TGCAGTGCTAGCGATCCAGATACGCAGTATTTT	CSASDPDTQYF
TRBV5-1	TRBD1	TRBJ2-7	-	TGCGCCAGCAGCCTGACCGGGACAGGGGCCTACGAGCAGTACTTC	CASSLTGTGAYEQYF
TRBV29-1	-	TRBJ2-2	-	TGCAGCGTTGGAAACAGGGTGAACACCGGGGAGCTGTTTTTT	CSVGNRVNTGELFF
TRBV30	-	TRBJ2-7	-	TGTGCCTGGAGTGTCGGGTGGGGGCCGTCCTACGAGCAGTACTTC	CAWSVGWGPSYEQYF
TRBV7-3	TRBD2	TRBJ2-4	-	TGTGCCAGCAGTTCTAGCGGGCAAAACATTCAGTACTTC	CASSSSGQNIQYF
TRBV28	TRBD1	TRBJ2-1	-	TGTGCCAGCAGTTTATGGGGACAGGGCACCTACAATGAGCAGTTCTTC	CASSLWGQGTYNEQFF
TRBV30	TRBD1	TRBJ1-6	-	TGTGCCTGGAGTGGACAGGGAATCACATCACCCCTCCACTTT	CAWSGQGITSPLHF
TRBV11-1	TRBD1	TRBJ1-1	-	TGTGCCAGCAGCCCAGGGGGGGGAATGAGCACTGAAGCTTTCTTT	CASSPGGGMSTEAFF
TRBV9	-	TRBJ1-1	-	TGTGCCAGCAGCGTAGTTGCGGTGACAGCTGGCACTGAAGCTTTCTTT	CASSVVAVTAGTEAFF
TRBV2	-	TRBJ2-7	-	TGTGCCAGCAGTGTTGGGGCTCTCCTCTCCTACGAGCAGTACTTC	CASSVGALLSYEQYF
TRBV28	-	TRBJ2-7	-	TGTGCCTGCGGGAAGTTCTCCTACGAGCAGTACTTC	CACGKFSYEQYF
TRBV11-3	-	TRBJ2-3	-	TGTGCCAGCAGCTTAAGGGTCACAGATACGCAGTATTTT	CASSLRVTDTQYF
TRBV4-2	TRBD2	TRBJ2-2	few	TGTGCCAGCAGCCAAAGGACTAGTCACACCGGGGAGCTGTTTTTT	CASSQRTSHTGELFF